Reported below is one TCR beta chain. TCRdb's table, derived via immunoSEQ multiplex PCR, lists solely in-frame clones and lacks some. The table records roughly 180,000 clones, just over 85% of them present only once. With 4 bases clipped from V and 2 bases from J, the junction kept 2 bases outside the gene matches. CDR1 is MGHRA and CDR2 is YSYEKL in the germline V gene. CDR3 size: 14 residues. These data come from a study of T cell responses to AZD1222 COVID-19 vaccine. The chain has TRBV4-1 and TRBJ1-5; 7 nucleotides line up with TRBD1. This TCR was sampled from an adult in good health. Sample: peripheral blood, taken on day 0 of AZD1222 vaccination. The CDR3 protein is CASSPGQGNQPQHF. The DNA for the CDR3 is TGCGCCAGCAGCCCTGGACAGGGCAATCAGCCCCAGCATTTT.